These 3 T cell receptor beta chains originate from one sample sequenced in a study of regulatory T cells in long-lasting Graves disease. Indicated time point: persistent/refractory GD, antithyroid drugs over 5 years with positive TRAb. PBMCs were the source of the RNA used for TCR sequencing. Construction of TCR beta libraries relied on iRepertoire HTBI primers and on Arm-PCR targeting CDR3 regions. TCRdb re-analysed the multiplex PCR reads in MiXCR, keeping a single row per CDR3 protein. The sample lists about 290,000 distinct CDR3 sequences; roughly a fifth were seen once. This sample comprised peripheral blood mononuclear cells (PBMCs), obtained when the disease was refractory, from a patient treated with antithyroid drugs. These receptors originate from a female donor with Graves disease.

This clonotype showed up just a few times. The rearrangement uses TRBV7-9 and TRBJ2-3; a possible D gene is TRBD2 (6 bases). This CDR3 spans 15 amino acids. Between the trimmed V and J ends, which lost 4 bases and 0 bases, there was a span of 11 bases. Germline V gives CDR1 SEHNR, CDR2 FQNEAQ (reference sequence). CDR3 nucleotide sequence: TGTGCCAGCAGCTATCGGAGCGGGAGCACAGATACGCAGTATTTT. Its translation: CASSYRSGSTDTQYF.

The chain recombines TRBV27 with TRBJ2-7; 8 positions match TRBD1. The V gene end was trimmed by 5 bases and the J gene end by 4 bases; junction bases not matched to a gene: 7. The CDR3 runs 14 residues. Germline CDR1 and CDR2: MNHEY and SMNVEV (reference sequence). For the CDR3, the DNA is TGTGCCAGCAGTCCCCTAACAGGGGGTTACGAGCAGTACTTC. This sequence encodes CASSPLTGGYEQYF.

The chain carries TRBV7-2 and TRBJ2-7, with D unclear. Germline values: CDR1 SGHTA, CDR2 FQGNSA. Trimming left V 1 base short and J 2 bases short, with 12 bases between. The CDR3 sequence is 15 residues long. In nucleotides, the CDR3 is TGTGCCAGCAGCTTAGGCGTCCGGCTCCCCTACGAGCAGTACTTC. Amino acids: CASSLGVRLPYEQYF.